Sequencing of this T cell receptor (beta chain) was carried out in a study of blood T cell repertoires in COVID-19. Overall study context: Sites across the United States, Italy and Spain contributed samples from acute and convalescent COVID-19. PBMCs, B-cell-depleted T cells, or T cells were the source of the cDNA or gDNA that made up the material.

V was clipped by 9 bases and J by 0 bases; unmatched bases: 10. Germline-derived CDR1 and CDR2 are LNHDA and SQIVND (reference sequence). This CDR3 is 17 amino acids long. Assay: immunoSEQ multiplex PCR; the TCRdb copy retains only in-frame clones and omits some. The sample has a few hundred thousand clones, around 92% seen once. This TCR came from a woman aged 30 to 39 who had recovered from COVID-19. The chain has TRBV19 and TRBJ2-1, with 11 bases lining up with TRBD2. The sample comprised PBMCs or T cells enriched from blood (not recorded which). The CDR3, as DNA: TGTGCCAGCAACCTAGCGGGGGGACCCAGCTCCTACAATGAGCAGTTCTTC. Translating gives CASNLAGGPSSYNEQFF.